This T cell receptor (beta chain) came from a study of cytomegalovirus exposure and HLA in healthy donors. PCR employed 60 Vbeta and 13 Jbeta primers. Produced via immunoSEQ multiplex PCR; TCRdb's table is partial and in-frame only. This sample's table has over 55,000 clones. This CDR3 region has 14 residues. V lost 9 bases, J lost 0 bases, and 15 bases lay in between. Germline V gene data show CDR1 as SGHAT and CDR2 as FQNNGV. The source material was PBMCs. This rearrangement joins TRBV11-2 to TRBJ2-7, with a weak D call TRBD1 (5 bases). This TCR was sampled from a boy aged 5-17 years in good health and CMV-seronegative. This CDR3 is CASKVRQSSYEQYF. DNA for the CDR3: TGTGCCAGTAAGGTGAGACAGAGCTCCTACGAGCAGTACTTC. The whole variable domain, remainder taken from reference TRBV11-2 and TRBJ2-7, is EAGVAQSPRYKIIEKRQSVAFWCNPISGHATLYWYQQILGQGPKLLIQFQNNGVVDDSQLPKDRFSAERLKGVDSTLKIQPAKLEDSAVYLCASKVRQSSYEQYFGPGTRLTVT.